This T cell receptor (beta chain) was sequenced for a study of T cells in Graves' hyperthyroidism and ophthalmopathy. Absence of ophthalmopathy progression within 18 months defined stable Graves' hyperthyroidism. Patients aged 18 to 65 with hyperthyroidism were newly diagnosed, with duration under 2 months. On the basis of clinical symptoms, serum thyroxine and TRAb, thyroid ultrasound and orbital computed tomography, diagnoses were made. The CDR3 is made up of 12 amino acids. Germline CDR1 GTSNPN, CDR2 SVGIG (reference sequence). Losses at the gene ends were 8 bases for V and 2 bases for J; bases not matched to a gene: 2. This clonotype was seen more than once but under ten times. There were TCR beta CDR3 regions amplified from RNA transcripts. Initially, a first-round RT-PCR of the TCR CDR3 employed the HTBI primer set. TCRdb reprocessed the multiplex PCR reads with MiXCR, giving one entry per CDR3 protein. The profile shows roughly 700,000 distinct CDR3 sequences, under 45% of them singletons.

The sequencing input was blood. The sequence came from a woman aged 35 to 49 with Graves' hyperthyroidism. The chain combines TRBV30 with TRBJ2-7; TRBD1 aligns across 11 bases. This CDR3 reads CAGGQGAYEQYF. The DNA of the CDR3 is TGTGCCGGGGGACAGGGGGCCTACGAGCAGTACTTC.